The T cell receptor (beta chain) under discussion was sequenced for a study of T cell repertoires in cytomegalovirus infection. The wider study: Shared public TCR beta signatures pointed to both CMV infection and a matching HLA type.

Per the germline V gene, CDR1 is KGHDR and CDR2 is SFDVKD. CDR3 length: 15 residues. Trimming shortened V by 6 bases and J by 1 base, and 12 bases separated the two germline ends. TCRdb analysed the reads with MiXCR anew, one entry per CDR3 protein. The sample consists of around 710,000 distinct CDR3 sequences, 25% to 35% of them appearing once. Note on this clonotype: The antigen is unknown.

The receptor was isolated from a human donor in good health (CMV status not recorded). Some clones in this sample may be carry-over from other donors' samples. The sample in question was cultured CD8+ T cells from PBMCs, obtained from culture after CMV antigen stimulation. The V and J genes are TRBV24-1 and TRBJ1-5; D not resolved. The CDR3 nucleotides are TGTGCCACCAGTAATTCCCGAGAAAGCAATCAGCCCCAGCATTTT. It is translated as CATSNSRESNQPQHF.